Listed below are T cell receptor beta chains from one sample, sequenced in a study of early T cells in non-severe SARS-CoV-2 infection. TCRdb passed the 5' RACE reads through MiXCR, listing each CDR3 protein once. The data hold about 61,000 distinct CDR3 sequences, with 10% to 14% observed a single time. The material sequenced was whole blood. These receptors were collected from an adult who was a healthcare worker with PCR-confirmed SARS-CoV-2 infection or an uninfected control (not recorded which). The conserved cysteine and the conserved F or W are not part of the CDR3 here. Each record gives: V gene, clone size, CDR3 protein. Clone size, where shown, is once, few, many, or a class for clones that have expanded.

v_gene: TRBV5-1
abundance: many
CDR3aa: ASRAGENYGYT

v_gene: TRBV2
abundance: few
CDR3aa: ASKPIAGGRGEAQF

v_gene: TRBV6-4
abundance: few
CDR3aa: ASSERASNQPQH

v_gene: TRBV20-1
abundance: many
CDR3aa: SATDGAYGYT

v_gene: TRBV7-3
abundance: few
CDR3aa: ASSPTGTSIETQY

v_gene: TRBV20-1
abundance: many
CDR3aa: SASPSRGGANVLT

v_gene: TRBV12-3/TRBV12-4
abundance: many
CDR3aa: ASSWGTDTQY

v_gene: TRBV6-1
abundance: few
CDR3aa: ASSATGVTEAF

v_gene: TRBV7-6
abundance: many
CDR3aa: ASSLRDRITDTQY

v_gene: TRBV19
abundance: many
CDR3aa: ASSTSARGDTGELF

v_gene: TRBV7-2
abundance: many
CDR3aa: ASTLASRTDTQY

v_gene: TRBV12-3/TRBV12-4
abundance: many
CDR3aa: ASIQTGASPYGYT

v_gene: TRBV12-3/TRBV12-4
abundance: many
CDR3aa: ASSFGRSSTNEKLF

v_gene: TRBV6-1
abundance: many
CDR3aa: ASSEALEGSNEQF

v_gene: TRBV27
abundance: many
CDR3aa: ASRTTYGTASKRNSPLH

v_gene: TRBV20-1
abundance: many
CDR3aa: SAPVPSGTDYTQY

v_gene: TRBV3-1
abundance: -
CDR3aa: ASSPEQVRGYT

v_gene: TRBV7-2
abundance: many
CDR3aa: ASSFGTGGYTIY

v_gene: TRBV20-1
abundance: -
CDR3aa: SAGSGGGTEAF

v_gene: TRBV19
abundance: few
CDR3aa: ASSMGSGHRGNEQF

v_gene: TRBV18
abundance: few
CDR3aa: ASSPSAEQETQY

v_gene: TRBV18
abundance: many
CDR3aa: ASSPLAGGPGSYNEQF

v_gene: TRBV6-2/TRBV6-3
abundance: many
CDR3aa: ASSWTVGPTSHEQY

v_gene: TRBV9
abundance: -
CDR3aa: ASSVVGGAYNEQF

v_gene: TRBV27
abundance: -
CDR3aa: ASSLTGYNEQF